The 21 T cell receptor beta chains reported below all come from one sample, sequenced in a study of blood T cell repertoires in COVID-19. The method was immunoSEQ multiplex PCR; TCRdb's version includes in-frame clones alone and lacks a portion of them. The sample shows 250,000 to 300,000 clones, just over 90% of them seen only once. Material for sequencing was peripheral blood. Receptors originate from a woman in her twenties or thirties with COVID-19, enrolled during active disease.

The CDR3 loop reads CASSLSYQPQHF. CDR3 sequence (DNA): TGTGCCAGCAGTTTGTCGTATCAGCCCCAGCATTTT. V and J are TRBV12-3 or TRBV12-4 and TRBJ1-5; D remains unclear. This CDR3 has 12 residues. The germline V and J ends were trimmed by 3 bases and 5 bases, with 5 bases remaining between them.

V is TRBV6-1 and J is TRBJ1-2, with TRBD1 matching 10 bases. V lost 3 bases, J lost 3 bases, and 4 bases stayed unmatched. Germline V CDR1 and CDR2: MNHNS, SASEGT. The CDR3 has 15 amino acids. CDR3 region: CASSETGGGDYGYTF. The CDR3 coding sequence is TGTGCCAGCAGTGAGACAGGGGGCGGTGACTATGGCTACACCTTC.

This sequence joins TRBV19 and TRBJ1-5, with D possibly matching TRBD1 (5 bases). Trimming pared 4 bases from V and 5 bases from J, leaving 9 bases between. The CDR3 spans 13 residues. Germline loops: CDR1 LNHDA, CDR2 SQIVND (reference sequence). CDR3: CASSKGLDQPQHF. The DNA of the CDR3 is TGTGCCAGTAGTAAGGGGTTAGATCAGCCCCAGCATTTT.

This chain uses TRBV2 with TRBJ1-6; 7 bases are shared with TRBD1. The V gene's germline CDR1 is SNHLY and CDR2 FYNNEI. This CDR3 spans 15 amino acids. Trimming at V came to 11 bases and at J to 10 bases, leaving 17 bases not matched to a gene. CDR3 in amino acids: CAGLTRTGENSPLHF. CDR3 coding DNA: TGTGCCGGACTGACACGTACAGGGGAGAACTCACCCCTCCACTTT. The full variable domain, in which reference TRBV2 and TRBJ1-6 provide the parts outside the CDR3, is EPEVTQTPSHQVTQMGQEVILRCVPISNHLYFYWYRQILGQKVEFLVSFYNNEISEKSEIFDDQFSVERPDGSNFTLKIRSTKLEDSAMYFCAGLTRTGENSPLHFGNGTRLTVT.

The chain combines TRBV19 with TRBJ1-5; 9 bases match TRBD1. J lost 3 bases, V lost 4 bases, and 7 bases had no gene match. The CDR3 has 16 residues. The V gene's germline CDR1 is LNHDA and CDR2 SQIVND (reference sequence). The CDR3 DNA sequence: TGTGCCAGTAGTACCCGGACAGGGGCGAACAATCAGCCCCAGCATTTT. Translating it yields CASSTRTGANNQPQHF. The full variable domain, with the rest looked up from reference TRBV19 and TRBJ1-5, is DGGITQSPKYLFRKEGQNVTLSCEQNLNHDAMYWYRQDPGQGLRLIYYSQIVNDFQKGDIAEGYSVSREKKESFPLTVTSAQKNPTAFYLCASSTRTGANNQPQHFGDGTRLSIL.

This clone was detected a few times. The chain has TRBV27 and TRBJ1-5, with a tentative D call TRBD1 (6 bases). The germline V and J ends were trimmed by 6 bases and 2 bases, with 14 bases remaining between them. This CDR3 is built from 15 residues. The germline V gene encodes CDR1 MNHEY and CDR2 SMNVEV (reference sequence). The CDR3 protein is CASRRYEGGNQPQHF. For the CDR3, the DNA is TGTGCCAGCAGGCGATATGAGGGGGGCAATCAGCCCCAGCATTTT.

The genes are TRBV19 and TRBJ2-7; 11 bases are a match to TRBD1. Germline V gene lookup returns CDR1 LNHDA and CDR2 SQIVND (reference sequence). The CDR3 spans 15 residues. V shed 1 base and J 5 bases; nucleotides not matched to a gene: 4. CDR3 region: CASSIGGQGDHEQYF. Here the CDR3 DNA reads TGTGCCAGTAGTATAGGGGGACAGGGGGATCACGAGCAGTACTTC. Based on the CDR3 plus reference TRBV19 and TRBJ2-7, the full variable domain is DGGITQSPKYLFRKEGQNVTLSCEQNLNHDAMYWYRQDPGQGLRLIYYSQIVNDFQKGDIAEGYSVSREKKESFPLTVTSAQKNPTAFYLCASSIGGQGDHEQYFGPGTRLTVT.

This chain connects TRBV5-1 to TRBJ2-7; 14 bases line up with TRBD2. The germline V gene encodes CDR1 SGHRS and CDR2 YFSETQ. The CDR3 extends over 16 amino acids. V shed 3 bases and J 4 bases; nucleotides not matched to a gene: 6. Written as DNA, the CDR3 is TGCGCCAGCAGCTCAGGGACTAGCGGGAGTATTTACGAGCAGTACTTC. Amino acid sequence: CASSSGTSGSIYEQYF. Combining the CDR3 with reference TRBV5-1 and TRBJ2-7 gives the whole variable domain KAGVTQTPRYLIKTRGQQVTLSCSPISGHRSVSWYQQTPGQGLQFLFEYFSETQRNKGNFPGRFSGRQFSNSRSEMNVSTLELGDSALYLCASSSGTSGSIYEQYFGPGTRLTVT.

The CDR3 loop reads CASKTGLAGEYEQFF. In DNA, the CDR3 is TGCGCCAGCAAGACAGGACTAGCGGGAGAGTATGAGCAGTTCTTC. The chain couples TRBV10-2 to TRBJ2-1, with TRBD2 matching 13 bases. There are 15 residues in the CDR3. Germline loops: CDR1 WSHSY, CDR2 SAAADI. J was trimmed by 8 bases and V by 7 bases; bases with no gene match: 8.

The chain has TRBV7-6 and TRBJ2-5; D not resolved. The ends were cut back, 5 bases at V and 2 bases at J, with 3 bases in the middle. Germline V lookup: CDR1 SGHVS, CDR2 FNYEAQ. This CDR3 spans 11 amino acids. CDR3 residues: CASSLQETQYF. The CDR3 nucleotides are TGTGCCAGCAGCCTTCAAGAGACCCAGTACTTC.

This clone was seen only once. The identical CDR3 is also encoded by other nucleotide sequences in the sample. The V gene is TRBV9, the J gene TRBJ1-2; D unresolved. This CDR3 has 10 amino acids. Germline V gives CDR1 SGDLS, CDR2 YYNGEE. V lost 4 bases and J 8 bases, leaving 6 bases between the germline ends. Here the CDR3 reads CASSPGGYTF. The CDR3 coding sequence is TGTGCCAGCAGCCCAGGAGGCTACACCTTC.

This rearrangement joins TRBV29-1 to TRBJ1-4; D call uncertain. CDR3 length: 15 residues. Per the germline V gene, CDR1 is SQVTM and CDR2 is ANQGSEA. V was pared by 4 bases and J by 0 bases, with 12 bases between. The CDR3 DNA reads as TGCAGCGTTGTAACAGATCCTGCAACTAATGAAAAACTGTTTTTT. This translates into CSVVTDPATNEKLFF.

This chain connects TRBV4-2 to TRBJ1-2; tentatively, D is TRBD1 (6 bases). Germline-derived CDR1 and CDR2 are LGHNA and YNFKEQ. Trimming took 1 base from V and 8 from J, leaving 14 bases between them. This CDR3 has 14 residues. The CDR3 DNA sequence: TGTGCCAGCAGCCAAGTTGGTCAGGGGCAGGGCTACACCTTC. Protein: CASSQVGQGQGYTF.

CDR3 DNA: TGTGCCAGTAGTATAACCGCGCGGCCCTACGAGCAGTACTTC. This encodes CASSITARPYEQYF. The chain has TRBV19 and TRBJ2-7, with D unresolved. The germline V and J ends were trimmed by 2 bases and 2 bases, with 10 bases remaining between them. The CDR3 is 14 amino acids. The germline CDR1 and CDR2 sequences are LNHDA and SQIVND (reference sequence).

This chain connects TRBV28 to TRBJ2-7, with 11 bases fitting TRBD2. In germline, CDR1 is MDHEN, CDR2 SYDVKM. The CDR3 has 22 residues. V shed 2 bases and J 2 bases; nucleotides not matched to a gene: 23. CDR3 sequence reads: CASSLAGWGAPTSGRTPYEQYF. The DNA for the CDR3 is TGTGCCAGCAGTTTAGCAGGTTGGGGGGCCCCTACTAGCGGGAGAACGCCCTACGAGCAGTACTTC.

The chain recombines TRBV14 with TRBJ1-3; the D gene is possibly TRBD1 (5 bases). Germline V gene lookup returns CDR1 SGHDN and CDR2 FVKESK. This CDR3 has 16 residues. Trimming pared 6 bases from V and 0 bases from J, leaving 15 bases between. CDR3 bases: TGTGCCAGCAGTCTAACCGGGACTGCCTCTGGAAACACCATATATTTT. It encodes CASSLTGTASGNTIYF.

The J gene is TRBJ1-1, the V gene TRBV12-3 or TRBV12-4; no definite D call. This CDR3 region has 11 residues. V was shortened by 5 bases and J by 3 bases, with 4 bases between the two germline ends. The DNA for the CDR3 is TGTGCCAGCAGTCCCGACACTGAAGCTTTCTTT. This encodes CASSPDTEAFF.

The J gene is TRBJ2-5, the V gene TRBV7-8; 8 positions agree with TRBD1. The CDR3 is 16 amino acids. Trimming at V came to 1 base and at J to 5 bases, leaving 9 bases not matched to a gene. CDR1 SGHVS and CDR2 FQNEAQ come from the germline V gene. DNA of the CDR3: TGTGCCAGCAGCTTAGGCAACCGGGACAGGAGGGAGACCCAGTACTTC. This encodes CASSLGNRDRRETQYF.

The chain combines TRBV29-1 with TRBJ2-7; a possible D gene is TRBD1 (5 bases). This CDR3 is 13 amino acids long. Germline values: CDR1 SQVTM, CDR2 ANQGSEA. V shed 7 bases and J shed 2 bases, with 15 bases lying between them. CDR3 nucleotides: TGCAGCGCGAGCTATGGGGCGACCTACGAGCAGTACTTC. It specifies CSASYGATYEQYF.

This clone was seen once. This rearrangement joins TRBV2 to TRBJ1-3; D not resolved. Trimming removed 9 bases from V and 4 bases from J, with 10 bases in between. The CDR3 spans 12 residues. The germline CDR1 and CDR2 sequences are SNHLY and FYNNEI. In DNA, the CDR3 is TGTGCCAGTGGATGGGAGGGAAACACCATATATTTT. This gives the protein CASGWEGNTIYF.

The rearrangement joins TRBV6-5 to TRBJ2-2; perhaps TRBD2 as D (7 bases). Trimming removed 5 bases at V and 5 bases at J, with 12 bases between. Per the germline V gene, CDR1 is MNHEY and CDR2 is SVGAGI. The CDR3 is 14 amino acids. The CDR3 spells CASSIRGGTGELFF. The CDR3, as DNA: TGTGCCAGCAGTATTAGGGGGGGGACCGGGGAGCTGTTTTTT.